The entry below describes one T cell receptor beta chain. The data belong to a study of control samples from healthy donors and cancer patients. Some clones are missing from TCRdb's copy, which holds only in-frame ones; the method was immunoSEQ multiplex PCR. Of about 150,000 clones in the sample, about 93% were seen once. This CDR3 region has 18 residues. Looked up from germline, CDR1 is MNHEY and CDR2 is SMNVEV (reference sequence). The ends were cut back, 0 bases at V and 0 bases at J, with 14 bases in the middle. Sequencing input: blood. The TCR was taken from a man between 50 and 59 years old in good health. The gene calls are TRBV27 and TRBJ2-2; TRBD1 might be the D (5 bases). CDR3 sequence (DNA): TGTGCCAGCAGTTTATCATCCGACAGCAATACGAACACCGGGGAGCTGTTTTTT. Translated: CASSLSSDSNTNTGELFF.